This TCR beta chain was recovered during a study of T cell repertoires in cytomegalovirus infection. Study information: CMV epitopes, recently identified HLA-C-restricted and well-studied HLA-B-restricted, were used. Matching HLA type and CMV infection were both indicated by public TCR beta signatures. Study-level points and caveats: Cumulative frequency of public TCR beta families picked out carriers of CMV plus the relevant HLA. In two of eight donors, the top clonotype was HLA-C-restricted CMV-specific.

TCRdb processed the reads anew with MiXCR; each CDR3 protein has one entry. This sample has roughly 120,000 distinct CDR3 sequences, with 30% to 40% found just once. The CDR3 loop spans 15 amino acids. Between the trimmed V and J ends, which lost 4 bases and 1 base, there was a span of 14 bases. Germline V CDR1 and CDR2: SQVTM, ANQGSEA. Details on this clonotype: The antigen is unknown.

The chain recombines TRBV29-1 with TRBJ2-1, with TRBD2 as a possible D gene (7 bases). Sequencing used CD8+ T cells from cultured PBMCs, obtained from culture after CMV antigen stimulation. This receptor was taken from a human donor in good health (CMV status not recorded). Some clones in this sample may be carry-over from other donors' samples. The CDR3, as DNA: TGCAGCGTTGTTGCGGGGGCGGGGTCCTACAATGAGCAGTTCTTC. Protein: CSVVAGAGSYNEQFF.